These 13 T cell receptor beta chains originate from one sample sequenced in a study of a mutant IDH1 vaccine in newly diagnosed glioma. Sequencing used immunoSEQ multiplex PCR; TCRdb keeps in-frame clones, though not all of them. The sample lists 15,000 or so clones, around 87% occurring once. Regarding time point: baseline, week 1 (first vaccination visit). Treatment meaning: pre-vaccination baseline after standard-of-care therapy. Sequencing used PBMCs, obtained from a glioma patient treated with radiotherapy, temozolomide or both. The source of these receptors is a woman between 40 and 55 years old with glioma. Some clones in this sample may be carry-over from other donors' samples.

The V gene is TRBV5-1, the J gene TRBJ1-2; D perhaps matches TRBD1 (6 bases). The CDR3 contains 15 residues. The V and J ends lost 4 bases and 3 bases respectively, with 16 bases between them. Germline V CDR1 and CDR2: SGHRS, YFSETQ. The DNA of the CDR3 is TGCGCCAGCAGCGAGGGGGTAGGGGTGGACTATGGCTACACCTTC. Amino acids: CASSEGVGVDYGYTF.

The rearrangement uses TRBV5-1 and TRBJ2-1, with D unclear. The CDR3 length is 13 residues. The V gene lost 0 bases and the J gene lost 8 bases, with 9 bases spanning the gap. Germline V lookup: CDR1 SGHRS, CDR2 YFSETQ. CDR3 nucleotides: TGCGCCAGCAGCTTGGAAGTTGTGTATGAGCAGTTCTTC. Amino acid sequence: CASSLEVVYEQFF.

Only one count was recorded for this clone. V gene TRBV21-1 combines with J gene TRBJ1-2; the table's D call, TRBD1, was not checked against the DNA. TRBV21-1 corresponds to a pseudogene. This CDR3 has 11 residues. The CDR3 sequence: CASNLIGQPIF. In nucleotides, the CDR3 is TGTGCCAGCAACCTAATTGGACAGCCAATCTTC.

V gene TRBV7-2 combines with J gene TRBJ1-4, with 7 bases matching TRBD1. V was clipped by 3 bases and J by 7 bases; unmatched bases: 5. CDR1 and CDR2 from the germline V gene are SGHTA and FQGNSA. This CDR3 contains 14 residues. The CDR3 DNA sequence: TGTGCCAGCAGCTTGACAGGGTCGGGTGAAAAACTGTTTTTT. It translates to CASSLTGSGEKLFF.

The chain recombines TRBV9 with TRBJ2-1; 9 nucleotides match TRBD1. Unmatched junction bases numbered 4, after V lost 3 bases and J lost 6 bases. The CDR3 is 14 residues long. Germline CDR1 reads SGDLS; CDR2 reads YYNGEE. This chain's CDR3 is CASSEGQGGNEQFF. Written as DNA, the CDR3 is TGTGCCAGCAGCGAGGGACAGGGAGGCAATGAGCAGTTCTTC.

The CDR3 spells CASSIRAGSYNEQFF. In DNA form, the CDR3 reads TGTGCCAGTAGTATTAGGGCAGGGTCCTACAATGAGCAGTTCTTC. This rearrangement joins TRBV19 to TRBJ2-1; D possibly corresponds to TRBD1 (5 bases). The germline V gene encodes CDR1 LNHDA and CDR2 SQIVND (reference sequence). The CDR3 spans 15 residues. With 3 bases removed from V and 1 base from J, the gap between germline ends came to 10 bases. Combining the CDR3 with reference TRBV19 and TRBJ2-1 gives the whole variable domain DGGITQSPKYLFRKEGQNVTLSCEQNLNHDAMYWYRQDPGQGLRLIYYSQIVNDFQKGDIAEGYSVSREKKESFPLTVTSAQKNPTAFYLCASSIRAGSYNEQFFGPGTRLTVL.

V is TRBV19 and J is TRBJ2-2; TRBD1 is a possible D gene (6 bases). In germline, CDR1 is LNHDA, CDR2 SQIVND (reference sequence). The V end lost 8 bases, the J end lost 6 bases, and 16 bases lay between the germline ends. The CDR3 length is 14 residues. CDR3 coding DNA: TGTGCCAGTCAATACACAGGGTTCGCCGGGGAGCTGTTTTTT. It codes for CASQYTGFAGELFF.

The CDR3 region has the DNA TGCAGCGTCGGACTCCCCCCAGACACTGAAGCTTTCTTT. This sequence encodes CSVGLPPDTEAFF. This rearrangement joins TRBV29-1 to TRBJ1-1; D remains ambiguous. The V end lost 6 bases, the J end lost 3 bases, and 14 bases lay between the germline ends. This CDR3 contains 13 residues. Germline V gives CDR1 SQVTM, CDR2 ANQGSEA.

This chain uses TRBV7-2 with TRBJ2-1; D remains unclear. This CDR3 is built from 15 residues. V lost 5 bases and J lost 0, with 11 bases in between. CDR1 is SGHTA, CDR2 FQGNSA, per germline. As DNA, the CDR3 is TGTGCCAGCAGCAAGCAACAGAGCTCCTACAATGAGCAGTTCTTC. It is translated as CASSKQQSSYNEQFF.

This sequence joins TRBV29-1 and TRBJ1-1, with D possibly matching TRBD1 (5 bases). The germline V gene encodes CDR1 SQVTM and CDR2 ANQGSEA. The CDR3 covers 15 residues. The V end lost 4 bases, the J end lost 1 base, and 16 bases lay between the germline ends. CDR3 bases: TGCAGCGTTGTATGGGGCATGATTAGGAACACTGAAGCTTTCTTT. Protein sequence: CSVVWGMIRNTEAFF.

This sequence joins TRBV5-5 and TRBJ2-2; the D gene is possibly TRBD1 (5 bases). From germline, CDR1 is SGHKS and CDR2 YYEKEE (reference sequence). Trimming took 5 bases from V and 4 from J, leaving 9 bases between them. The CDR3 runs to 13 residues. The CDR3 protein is CASSLGVTGELFF. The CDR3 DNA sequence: TGTGCCAGCAGTTTAGGGGTCACCGGGGAGCTGTTTTTT.

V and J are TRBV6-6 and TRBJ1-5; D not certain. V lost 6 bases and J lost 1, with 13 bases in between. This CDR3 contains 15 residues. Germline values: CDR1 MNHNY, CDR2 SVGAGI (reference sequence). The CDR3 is CASRVDPTSNQPQHF. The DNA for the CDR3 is TGTGCCAGCAGAGTAGACCCTACCAGCAATCAGCCCCAGCATTTT.

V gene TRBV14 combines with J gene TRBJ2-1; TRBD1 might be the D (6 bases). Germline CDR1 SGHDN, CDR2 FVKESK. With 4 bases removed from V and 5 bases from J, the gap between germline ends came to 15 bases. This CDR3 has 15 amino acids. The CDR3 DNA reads TGTGCCAGCAGCCCGACCGGCCGGGACAACAATGAGCAGTTCTTC. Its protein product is CASSPTGRDNNEQFF. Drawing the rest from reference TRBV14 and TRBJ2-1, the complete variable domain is EAGVTQFPSHSVIEKGQTVTLRCDPISGHDNLYWYRRVMGKEIKFLLHFVKESKQDESGMPNNRFLAERTGGTYSTLKVQPAELEDSGVYFCASSPTGRDNNEQFFGPGTRLTVL.